A single sample is the source of the 29 T cell receptor beta chains below, sequenced in a study of CD8 T cells in ankylosing spondylitis. TCRdb fed the 5' RACE reads into MiXCR, producing one record per CDR3 protein. This sample has over 150,000 distinct CDR3 sequences, with 9.5% to 15% found just once. Sequencing input: blood, either unsorted or a sorted T cell fraction (not recorded which). These receptors all stem from a male donor with ankylosing spondylitis or in good health (not recorded which).

V gene TRBV15 combines with J gene TRBJ2-1, with 9 bases aligning to TRBD1. The V and J ends lost 3 bases and 5 bases, in that order; junction bases with no gene match: 5. The CDR3 sequence is 15 residues long. Germline assignment: CDR1 LNHNV and CDR2 YYDKDF (reference sequence). The CDR3 DNA reads TGTGCCACCAGCAGGGTGGACAGGGGCGACAATGAGCAGTTCTTC. Translating it yields CATSRVDRGDNEQFF.

The chain links TRBV6-5 to TRBJ2-7, with D maybe TRBD2 (6 bases). The V end lost 0 bases, the J end lost 6 bases, and 15 bases lay between the germline ends. CDR3 length: 15 residues. Per germline, CDR1 MNHEY and CDR2 SVGAGI. The CDR3 DNA is TGTGCCAGCAGTTACTCGACCAGCGGGCCAAGCGAGCAGTACTTC. Encoded protein: CASSYSTSGPSEQYF.

In its sample, this clonotype was seen many times. The J gene is TRBJ2-1, the V gene TRBV29-1; 9 bases match TRBD2. V was clipped by 3 bases and J by 3 bases; unmatched bases: 3. CDR1 is SQVTM, CDR2 ANQGSEA, per germline. This CDR3 has 14 amino acids. For the CDR3, the DNA is TGCAGCGTTGATGAGCGGGGGGACTACAATGAGCAGTTCTTC. This codes for CSVDERGDYNEQFF.

This clonotype occurred a few times. The rearrangement uses TRBV27 and TRBJ2-7, with no clear D. The CDR3 extends over 14 amino acids. The germline CDR1 and CDR2 sequences are MNHEY and SMNVEV (reference sequence). V shed 0 bases and J shed 5 bases, with 11 bases lying between them. CDR3 amino acids: CASSLSGVTNEQYF. CDR3 nucleotides: TGTGCCAGCAGTTTATCAGGCGTTACTAACGAGCAGTACTTC.

The chain carries TRBV27 and TRBJ1-1; weak D call: TRBD1 (5 bases). The CDR3 is 14 amino acids. Trimming shortened V by 2 bases and J by 5 bases, and 12 bases separated the two germline ends. Germline V lookup: CDR1 MNHEY, CDR2 SMNVEV (reference sequence). The CDR3 here is CASSLMWGGTEAFF. The CDR3 DNA is TGTGCCAGCAGTTTAATGTGGGGGGGGACTGAAGCTTTCTTT.

A few counts support this clonotype. This chain links TRBV18 with TRBJ2-7; possibly TRBD1 for D (5 bases). The germline gives CDR1 KGHSH, CDR2 LQKENI. The CDR3 length is 14 residues. V lost 3 bases to trimming and J lost 3 bases, with 12 bases between them. The CDR3 loop is CASSPYRRDYEQYF. The CDR3 nucleotides are TGTGCCAGCTCACCCTACAGGCGTGACTACGAGCAGTACTTC.

This sequence joins TRBV15 and TRBJ2-1, with D unclear. This CDR3 has 11 amino acids. V lost 5 bases and J 10 bases, leaving 9 bases between the germline ends. Germline V gene lookup returns CDR1 LNHNV and CDR2 YYDKDF (reference sequence). The CDR3 here is CATSALGEQFF. The CDR3, as DNA: TGTGCCACCAGCGCCCTTGGGGAGCAGTTCTTC.

This chain joins TRBV6-1 and TRBJ2-7, with D perhaps matching TRBD2 (6 bases). V was shortened by 4 bases and J by 1 base, with 8 bases between the two germline ends. The CDR3 runs 13 residues. Germline loops: CDR1 MNHNS, CDR2 SASEGT. CDR3 residues: CASSAAGSYEQYF. Written as DNA, the CDR3 is TGTGCCAGCAGTGCGGCGGGATCCTACGAGCAGTACTTC.

This clonotype was seen only a few times. The chain uses TRBV5-1 and TRBJ1-1; D call uncertain. The CDR3 has 17 residues. From germline, CDR1 is SGHRS and CDR2 YFSETQ. The V and J ends lost 0 bases and 4 bases respectively, with 19 bases between them. In DNA, the CDR3 is TGCGCCAGCAGCTTGGCCGAACATCGGAGGTGTTGCACTGAAGCTTTCTTT. It specifies CASSLAEHRRCCTEAFF.

In its sample, this clonotype was seen many times. The chain uses TRBV4-1 and TRBJ1-2; D unclear. V lost 0 bases and J lost 7, with 9 bases in between. CDR3 length equals 13 residues. Germline V gene lookup returns CDR1 MGHRA and CDR2 YSYEKL. The CDR3 protein is CASSQELGGGYTF. The CDR3 DNA follows: TGCGCCAGCAGCCAAGAACTAGGTGGTGGCTACACCTTC.

The rearrangement uses TRBV11-2 and TRBJ2-7, with D tentatively TRBD1 (6 bases). Looked up from germline, CDR1 is SGHAT and CDR2 is FQNNGV. V was clipped by 2 bases and J by 2 bases, with 16 bases between them. The CDR3 runs 16 residues. The CDR3 sequence is CASSLPVNRVAYEQYF. The CDR3 DNA follows: TGTGCCAGCAGCTTACCCGTGAACAGGGTCGCCTACGAGCAGTACTTC.

This clonotype showed up just a few times. The rearrangement joins TRBV6-2 or TRBV6-3 to TRBJ2-7, with 7 bases identical to TRBD1. This CDR3 is built from 14 residues. The V gene's germline CDR1 is MNHEY and CDR2 SVGEGT. Trimming removed 7 bases from V and 3 bases from J; junction bases left unmatched: 9. The CDR3 bases are TGTGCCAGCACCCGGGGATGGGACAGCTACGAGCAGTACTTC. This sequence encodes CASTRGWDSYEQYF.

The chain combines TRBV3-1 with TRBJ1-2; unclear D gene. The CDR3 runs to 14 residues. With 1 base removed from V and 3 bases from J, the gap between germline ends came to 9 bases. The V gene's germline CDR1 is LGHDT and CDR2 YNNKEL (reference sequence). CDR3 residues: CASSQVESDYGYTF. The CDR3 bases are TGTGCCAGCAGCCAAGTAGAGTCGGACTATGGCTACACCTTC.

The chain recombines TRBV12-3 or TRBV12-4 with TRBJ2-2; 7 bases fit TRBD1. The CDR3 is 16 amino acids. Trimming at V came to 4 bases and at J to 2 bases, leaving 7 bases not matched to a gene. This CDR3 reads CASSSAGQENTGELFF. For the CDR3, the DNA is TGTGCCAGCAGTTCGGCAGGACAGGAAAACACCGGGGAGCTGTTTTTT.

The chain has TRBV20-1 and TRBJ2-1; D may be TRBD1 (6 bases). V lost 5 bases, J lost 4 bases, and 18 bases lay in between. The length of the CDR3 is 15 residues. The germline V gene encodes CDR1 DFQATT and CDR2 SNEGSKA (reference sequence). CDR3: CSARAPGGQYNEQFF. In DNA form, the CDR3 reads TGCAGTGCTCGAGCCCCCGGAGGACAGTACAATGAGCAGTTCTTC.

In its sample, this clonotype was seen a few times. This chain links TRBV11-2 with TRBJ2-7; no definite D call. The CDR3 covers 15 residues. Trimming cost V 0 bases and J 3 bases, with 12 bases left between them. Germline V CDR1 and CDR2: SGHAT, FQNNGV. CDR3 region: CASSLETNKIYEQYF. The CDR3 bases are TGTGCCAGCAGCTTAGAAACAAACAAGATCTACGAGCAGTACTTC.

At least ten counts were recorded for this clonotype. One junction end disagrees with the germline gene, perhaps due to a read error. This chain connects TRBV20-1 to TRBJ1-2; D gene unclear. Germline values: CDR1 DFQATT, CDR2 SNEGSKA (reference sequence). The length of the CDR3 is 12 residues. The CDR3 is CSADIGRSARPF. In DNA form, the CDR3 reads TGCAGTGCTGACATAGGCAGGTCCGCAAGGCCCTTC.

The sample holds many counts of this clonotype. The chain carries TRBV29-1 and TRBJ2-2, with 10 bases that match TRBD1. CDR3 length: 16 residues. Germline CDR1 reads SQVTM; CDR2 reads ANQGSEA. Trimming cost V 5 bases and J 1 base; bases outside gene matches: 7. The CDR3 here is CSVFPGQGMNTGELFF. As DNA, the CDR3 is TGCAGCGTTTTTCCGGGACAGGGGATGAACACCGGGGAGCTGTTTTTT.

This clonotype has ten or more counts. The chain uses TRBV6-1 and TRBJ2-3; 11 bases match TRBD1. This CDR3 contains 14 residues. The J segment lost 4 bases and the V segment lost 7 bases, leaving 4 bases of the junction unmatched. Germline loops: CDR1 MNHNS, CDR2 SASEGT. CDR3 sequence: CASTLGQGADTQYF. The CDR3 region has the DNA TGTGCCAGCACTTTGGGACAGGGGGCAGATACGCAGTATTTT.

This clonotype has ten or more counts. This chain connects TRBV25-1 to TRBJ2-3; D is perhaps TRBD1 or TRBD2 (5 bases each). Germline CDR1 reads MGHDK; CDR2 reads SYGVNS. This CDR3 contains 14 residues. Trimming cost V 4 bases and J 0 bases, with 8 bases left between them. The CDR3 nucleotides are TGTGCCAGCAGTGGGGGACCTAGCACAGATACGCAGTATTTT. Translating gives CASSGGPSTDTQYF.

This chain joins TRBV2 and TRBJ2-7; D tentatively fits TRBD1 or TRBD2 (5 bases each). CDR3 size: 13 residues. In germline, CDR1 is SNHLY, CDR2 FYNNEI. V gave up 4 bases and J gave up 1 base, with 8 bases separating them. The CDR3 DNA reads TGTGCCAGCAGTGTGAGGGGATCCTACGAGCAGTACTTC. Translation: CASSVRGSYEQYF.

This chain links TRBV3-1 with TRBJ2-3; TRBD2 aligns across 11 bases. This CDR3 has 16 amino acids. Per the germline V gene, CDR1 is LGHDT and CDR2 is YNNKEL (reference sequence). The V and J ends lost 0 bases and 6 bases, in that order; junction bases with no gene match: 5. CDR3 protein: CASSQDTSGSLDTQYF. The CDR3 DNA reads TGTGCCAGCAGCCAAGACACTAGCGGGAGTCTGGATACGCAGTATTTT.

This clonotype was detected ten times or more. The V gene is TRBV13, the J gene TRBJ1-1, with D maybe TRBD1 (6 bases). The CDR3 runs to 14 residues. V was cut by 6 bases and J by 1 base, with 12 bases left in between. Germline assignment: CDR1 PRHDT and CDR2 FYEKMQ (reference sequence). CDR3 residues: CASSLGGENTEAFF. CDR3 in DNA: TGTGCCAGCAGTCTCGGGGGCGAGAACACTGAAGCTTTCTTT.

This clonotype was recorded many times. This chain connects TRBV3-1 to TRBJ2-1; D unresolved. Trimming stripped 4 bases from V and 2 bases from J, with 18 bases between. CDR3 length: 17 residues. Germline-derived CDR1 and CDR2 are LGHDT and YNNKEL (reference sequence). As DNA, the CDR3 is TGTGCCAGCAGCCCCCTCTACGACCCCAGGCCCTACAATGAGCAGTTCTTC. Encoded protein: CASSPLYDPRPYNEQFF.

In its sample, this clonotype was seen many times. V is TRBV4-1 and J is TRBJ2-1, with 10 positions matching TRBD1. This CDR3 has 16 amino acids. Germline-derived CDR1 and CDR2 are MGHRA and YSYEKL. Trimming took 4 bases from V and 3 from J; bases not matched to a gene: 6. CDR3 sequence reads: CASSRAGTGDYNEQFF. DNA for the CDR3: TGCGCCAGCAGCCGTGCCGGGACAGGGGACTACAATGAGCAGTTCTTC.

This clonotype occurred a few times. The V and J genes are TRBV20-1 and TRBJ2-1, with unresolved D. V was pared by 1 base and J by 4 bases, with 8 bases between. The germline V gene encodes CDR1 DFQATT and CDR2 SNEGSKA (reference sequence). This CDR3 has 13 residues. In DNA, the CDR3 is TGCAGTGCTAGAGGGCTTCTTTACAATGAGCAGTTCTTC. It codes for CSARGLLYNEQFF.

This clonotype came up many times. V gene TRBV5-1 combines with J gene TRBJ2-7; D is unclear. Per germline, CDR1 SGHRS and CDR2 YFSETQ. This CDR3 comprises 12 residues. Trimming took off 4 bases at V and 5 bases at J, with 10 bases between the two ends. CDR3 sequence: CASSPSGDEQYF. In DNA form, the CDR3 reads TGCGCCAGCAGCCCCTCGGGTGACGAGCAGTACTTC.

This clonotype was recorded a few times. This chain joins TRBV5-1 and TRBJ2-1; unclear D gene. Trimming left V 4 bases short and J 6 bases short, with 11 bases between. Germline CDR1 SGHRS, CDR2 YFSETQ. The CDR3 has 13 amino acids. The CDR3 sequence is CASSPPSSNEQFF. The CDR3 DNA is TGCGCCAGCAGCCCTCCGTCCAGCAATGAGCAGTTCTTC.

This clonotype appeared a few times. The chain combines TRBV5-6 with TRBJ2-7, with D hard to call. Germline lookup yields CDR1 SGHDT and CDR2 YYEEEE. This CDR3 is built from 13 residues. V lost 0 bases and J lost 2, with 6 bases in between. Written as DNA, the CDR3 is TGTGCCAGCAGCTTGGACGTCGCCTACGAGCAGTACTTC. Translated, it gives CASSLDVAYEQYF.